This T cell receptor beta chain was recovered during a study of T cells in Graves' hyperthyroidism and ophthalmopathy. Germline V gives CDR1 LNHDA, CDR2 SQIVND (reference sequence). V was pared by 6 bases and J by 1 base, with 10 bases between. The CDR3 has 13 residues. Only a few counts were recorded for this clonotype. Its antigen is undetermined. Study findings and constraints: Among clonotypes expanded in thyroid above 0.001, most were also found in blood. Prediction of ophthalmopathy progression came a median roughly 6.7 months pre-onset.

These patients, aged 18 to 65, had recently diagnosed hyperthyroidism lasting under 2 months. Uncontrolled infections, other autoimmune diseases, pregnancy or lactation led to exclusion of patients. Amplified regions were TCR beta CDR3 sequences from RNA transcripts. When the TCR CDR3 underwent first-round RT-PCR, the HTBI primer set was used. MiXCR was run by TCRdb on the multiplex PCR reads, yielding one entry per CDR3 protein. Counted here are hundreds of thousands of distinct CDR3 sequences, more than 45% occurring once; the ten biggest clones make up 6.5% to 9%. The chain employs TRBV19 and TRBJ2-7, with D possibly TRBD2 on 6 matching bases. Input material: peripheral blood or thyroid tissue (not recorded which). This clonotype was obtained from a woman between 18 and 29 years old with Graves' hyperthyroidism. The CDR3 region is CASSGGWSYEQYF. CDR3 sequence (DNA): TGTGCCAGTAGCGGAGGGTGGTCCTACGAGCAGTACTTC.